This entry lists 27 T cell receptor beta chains sequenced from one sample in a study of spatial heterogeneity in lung cancer. MiXCR, run by TCRdb on the 5' RACE reads, gives a single entry per CDR3 protein. The repertoire holds approximately 40,000 distinct CDR3 sequences, with roughly 15% as singletons. Time point indicated: sample taken at primary tumor resection. No cells were sorted before sequencing. The whole RNA sequenced was extracted from tumor, nontumor lung or frozen PBMC. Sequenced material: PBMCs, taken at surgery. Receptors originate from a male donor with early-stage non-small cell lung cancer.

This clonotype was recorded a few times. V gene TRBV12-3 or TRBV12-4 combines with J gene TRBJ2-5; 9 bases are shared with TRBD2. The CDR3 sequence is 15 residues long. Trimming removed 3 bases from V and 1 base from J; junction bases left unmatched: 3. This chain's CDR3 is CASSLQRGVQETQYF. In nucleotides, the CDR3 is TGTGCCAGCAGTTTGCAGCGGGGGGTCCAAGAGACCCAGTACTTC.

This clonotype occurred many times. The chain recombines TRBV4-1 with TRBJ2-1; no clear D. Trimming pared 1 base from V and 3 bases from J, leaving 7 bases between. The CDR3 is 14 residues long. Germline CDR1 reads MGHRA; CDR2 reads YSYEKL. DNA for the CDR3: TGCGCCAGCAGCCAAGCACATAACTACAATGAGCAGTTCTTC. As protein: CASSQAHNYNEQFF.

This clonotype has more than one count but fewer than ten. The V call is TRBV11-2, the J call TRBJ2-2; the D is unclear. CDR1 is SGHAT and CDR2 is FQNNGV in the germline V gene. The V end lost 0 bases, the J end lost 1 base, and 6 bases lay between the germline ends. This CDR3 has 15 residues. CDR3 residues: CASSLDQGNTGELFF. CDR3 in DNA: TGTGCCAGCAGCTTAGATCAAGGGAACACCGGGGAGCTGTTTTTT.

The gene calls are TRBV7-9 and TRBJ1-1, with 8 bases lining up with TRBD1. Germline V CDR1 and CDR2: SEHNR, FQNEAQ (reference sequence). The CDR3 totals 17 residues. J lost 5 bases, V lost 5 bases, and 16 bases had no gene match. The CDR3, as DNA: TGTGCCAGCAGCACCCCCCCGGGCCAGGGGGCGCGAACTGAAGCTTTCTTT. This sequence encodes CASSTPPGQGARTEAFF.

The rearrangement uses TRBV25-1 and TRBJ1-2; possible D gene TRBD1, 6 bases. Germline V gives CDR1 MGHDK, CDR2 SYGVNS. The germline V and J ends were trimmed by 5 bases and 4 bases, with 11 bases remaining between them. The CDR3 totals 13 residues. The CDR3, as DNA: TGTGCCAGCAGTCGAGGGGGGTTCTATGGCTACACCTTC. Translation gives CASSRGGFYGYTF.

The chain uses TRBV5-1 and TRBJ1-1; tentative D call: TRBD1 (5 bases). Looked up from germline, CDR1 is SGHRS and CDR2 is YFSETQ. There are 16 residues in the CDR3. Between the trimmed V and J ends, which lost 0 bases and 0 bases, there was a span of 12 bases. The CDR3 DNA reads TGCGCCAGCAGCTTGGAAAACAGGCTCATGAACACTGAAGCTTTCTTT. Amino acid sequence: CASSLENRLMNTEAFF. The variable domain in full, completed from reference TRBV5-1 and TRBJ1-1, reads KAGVTQTPRYLIKTRGQQVTLSCSPISGHRSVSWYQQTPGQGLQFLFEYFSETQRNKGNFPGRFSGRQFSNSRSEMNVSTLELGDSALYLCASSLENRLMNTEAFFGQGTRLTVV.

The table lists this clonotype with a few counts. V usage is TRBV18 and J usage is TRBJ2-1; the D gene is possibly TRBD1 (5 bases). Germline CDR1 and CDR2: KGHSH and LQKENI. The CDR3 totals 14 residues. The V gene lost 4 bases and the J gene lost 7 bases, with 14 bases spanning the gap. The CDR3 reads CASSQGLLGNEQFF. The CDR3 DNA is TGTGCCAGCTCACAGGGGCTTCTAGGGAATGAGCAGTTCTTC.

This clonotype was counted ten times or more. This sequence joins TRBV28 and TRBJ2-5; D not certain. Germline CDR1 MDHEN, CDR2 SYDVKM. This CDR3 comprises 13 residues. V lost 6 bases to trimming and J lost 5 bases, with 13 bases between them. CDR3 in DNA: TGTGCCAGCAGCCAAAGGGTCCCGGAGACCCAGTACTTC. As protein: CASSQRVPETQYF.

This clonotype showed up many times. The chain couples TRBV29-1 to TRBJ1-1; weak D call: TRBD1 (5 bases). The germline gives CDR1 SQVTM, CDR2 ANQGSEA. Trimming took off 7 bases at V and 3 bases at J, with 15 bases between the two ends. This CDR3 spans 13 amino acids. The CDR3 DNA follows: TGCAGCGCCCGCAGCCTAGGGGACACTGAAGCTTTCTTT. Its protein product is CSARSLGDTEAFF.

This clonotype was picked up a small number of times. The chain uses TRBV6-2 or TRBV6-3 and TRBJ2-2; 8 positions match TRBD1. Germline-derived CDR1 and CDR2 are MNHEY and SVGEGT. The CDR3 has 16 residues. V lost 6 bases to trimming and J lost 1 base; unmatched junction nucleotides: 7. The CDR3 loop is CASRGDRRLNTGELFF. Written as DNA, the CDR3 is TGTGCCAGCAGAGGGGACAGGAGGTTGAACACCGGGGAGCTGTTTTTT.

This clonotype was detected many times. The chain has TRBV4-1 and TRBJ1-5; unclear D gene. Trimming cost V 4 bases and J 4 bases, with 17 bases left between them. Germline CDR1 MGHRA, CDR2 YSYEKL. This CDR3 has 16 residues. CDR3 residues: CASSPIEALGNQPQHF. The CDR3 coding sequence is TGCGCCAGCAGCCCGATCGAGGCTTTGGGAAATCAGCCCCAGCATTTT.

The CDR3 protein is CASSSIQAVNEKLFF. The DNA for the CDR3 is TGTGCCAGCAGTTCCATACAGGCCGTGAATGAAAAACTGTTTTTT. The chain is built from TRBV7-2 and TRBJ1-4; weak D call: TRBD1 (5 bases). Per the germline V gene, CDR1 is SGHTA and CDR2 is FQGNSA. V lost 6 bases, J lost 5 bases, and 16 bases lay in between. The CDR3 runs to 15 residues.

This clonotype has only a few counts. The chain links TRBV10-3 to TRBJ2-7; maybe TRBD2 (6 bases). The CDR3 length is 13 residues. Between the trimmed V and J ends, which lost 3 bases and 6 bases, there was a span of 12 bases. Germline V gene lookup returns CDR1 ENHRY and CDR2 SYGVKD. The CDR3 protein is CAISDTSTLEQYF. In DNA, the CDR3 is TGTGCCATCAGTGATACTAGCACTCTCGAGCAGTACTTC.

This clonotype came up many times. V and J are TRBV4-3 and TRBJ2-7; D is perhaps TRBD2 (5 bases). With 3 bases removed from V and 3 bases from J, the gap between germline ends came to 15 bases. The CDR3 has 15 amino acids. The germline gives CDR1 LGHNA, CDR2 YSLEER. The CDR3 nucleotides read TGCGCCAGCAGCCACTCCCCCGCTAGCAGCTACGAGCAGTACTTC. As protein: CASSHSPASSYEQYF.

V is TRBV30 and J is TRBJ2-1; D may correspond to TRBD1 or TRBD2 (6 bases each). The CDR3 runs 16 residues. Germline assignment: CDR1 GTSNPN and CDR2 SVGIG (reference sequence). Deletions cut 2 bases from V and 0 bases from J, with 14 bases between. The CDR3 DNA reads as TGTGCCTGGAGTCCCTTGGGGGGCCGCTCCTACAATGAGCAGTTCTTC. Protein sequence: CAWSPLGGRSYNEQFF.

On this clonotype itself: Lacking the conserved final phenylalanine or tryptophan, this CDR3 likely reflects a read error. V usage is TRBV14 and J usage is TRBJ1-1; no firm D call. Germline V CDR1 and CDR2: SGHDN, FVKESK. The V and J ends lost 4 bases and 8 bases respectively, with 17 bases between them. This CDR3 region has 14 residues. This chain's CDR3 is CASSLQRASNEAFY. Here the CDR3 DNA reads TGTGCCAGCAGCCTCCAGCGGGCCTCCAACGAAGCTTTCTAT.

This clonotype has a count of ten or more. The chain recombines TRBV14 with TRBJ1-1; no clear D. Germline lookup yields CDR1 SGHDN and CDR2 FVKESK. The CDR3 is made up of 14 amino acids. Between the trimmed V and J ends, which lost 1 base and 11 bases, there was a span of 17 bases. The CDR3, as DNA: TGTGCCAGCAGCCAAGCTAGCCCATCGGTAGGTGCTTTCTTT. This sequence encodes CASSQASPSVGAFF.

This clonotype occurred many times. V gene TRBV20-1 combines with J gene TRBJ2-6; tentatively, D is TRBD1 or TRBD2 (5 bases each). The CDR3 extends over 16 amino acids. V was trimmed by 5 bases and J by 0 bases, leaving 14 bases between them. Germline V gives CDR1 DFQATT, CDR2 SNEGSKA (reference sequence). This CDR3 reads CSARPPGLSGANVLTF. DNA for the CDR3: TGCAGTGCTCGGCCGCCGGGGCTCTCTGGGGCCAACGTCCTGACTTTC.

The chain links TRBV25-1 to TRBJ1-2; D not resolved. V gave up 8 bases and J gave up 3 bases, with 10 bases separating them. Germline V gives CDR1 MGHDK, CDR2 SYGVNS. The CDR3 length is 12 residues. CDR3 bases: TGTGCCAGCTCGGCTGGACACTATGGCTACACCTTC. Translating gives CASSAGHYGYTF.

This clonotype was counted many times. The chain links TRBV7-9 to TRBJ1-2, with a tentative D call TRBD1 (5 bases). The CDR3 sequence is 14 residues long. Germline loops: CDR1 SEHNR, CDR2 FQNEAQ (reference sequence). The germline V and J ends were trimmed by 5 bases and 4 bases, with 14 bases remaining between them. CDR3 coding DNA: TGTGCCAGCAGCACCTCGGCAGGGCCCTATGGCTACACCTTC. It specifies CASSTSAGPYGYTF.

The sample holds a few counts of this clonotype. The J gene is TRBJ2-5, the V gene TRBV3-1, with D possibly being TRBD1 or TRBD2 (5 bases each). CDR1 is LGHDT and CDR2 is YNNKEL in the germline V gene (reference sequence). The V end was cut by 0 bases, the J end by 5 bases, with 10 bases between. The CDR3 runs to 14 residues. The CDR3 here is CASSQERGRETQYF. DNA for the CDR3: TGTGCCAGCAGCCAAGAGAGGGGCCGGGAGACCCAGTACTTC.

The chain uses TRBV11-3 and TRBJ1-1; no reliable D call. Germline V gene data show CDR1 as SGHNT and CDR2 as YENEEA. The V gene lost 3 bases and the J gene lost 1 base, with 3 bases spanning the gap. The CDR3 runs 12 residues. The CDR3 reads CASSFKNTEAFF. CDR3 nucleotide sequence: TGTGCCAGCAGCTTTAAGAACACTGAAGCTTTCTTT.

This clonotype was seen ten or more times. V and J are TRBV11-2 and TRBJ2-7, with 9 bases aligning to TRBD2. This CDR3 comprises 15 residues. V was pared by 4 bases and J by 3 bases, with 7 bases of the junction left unmatched. Germline CDR1 is SGHAT and CDR2 is FQNNGV. The CDR3 bases are TGTGCCAGCAGCTCCCTAGCGGGGCCCGACTACGAGCAGTACTTC. It specifies CASSSLAGPDYEQYF.

The table lists this clonotype with a few counts. The CDR3 nucleotides read TGTGCCATTCGGGACACAGATAGCAATCAGCCCCAGCATTTT. Encoded protein: CAIRDTDSNQPQHF. The genes are TRBV10-3 and TRBJ1-5; maybe TRBD1 (6 bases). V was cut by 9 bases and J by 0 bases, with 12 bases left in between. This CDR3 comprises 14 residues. The germline V gene has CDR1 ENHRY and CDR2 SYGVKD.

This clonotype was counted a few times. The CDR3 is CASSLVLNQPQHF. CDR3 DNA: TGTGCCAGCAGTTTAGTTCTCAATCAGCCCCAGCATTTT. The chain has TRBV12-3 or TRBV12-4 and TRBJ1-5; D unclear. V was trimmed by 1 base and J by 3 bases, leaving 4 bases between them. The CDR3 runs to 13 residues.

This clonotype has at least ten counts. The chain links TRBV5-6 to TRBJ2-1, with TRBD2 matching 14 bases. Germline V lookup: CDR1 SGHDT, CDR2 YYEEEE. CDR3 length: 15 amino acids. V was clipped by 4 bases and J by 7 bases; unmatched bases: 4. CDR3 coding DNA: TGTGCCAGCAGCCTGGGACTAGCGGGAGCTAATGAGCAGTTCTTC. This codes for CASSLGLAGANEQFF. Full variable domain (outside the CDR3, taken from reference TRBV5-6 and TRBJ2-1): DAGVTQSPTHLIKTRGQQVTLRCSPKSGHDTVSWYQQALGQGPQFIFQYYEEEERQRGNFPDRFSGHQFPNYSSELNVNALLLGDSALYLCASSLGLAGANEQFFGPGTRLTVL.

This clonotype came up a few times. This chain uses TRBV4-2 with TRBJ1-6, with D perhaps TRBD1 (5 bases). Deletions cut 4 bases from V and 7 bases from J, with 20 bases between. This CDR3 comprises 17 residues. From germline, CDR1 is LGHNA and CDR2 YNFKEQ. As DNA, the CDR3 is TGTGCCAGCAGCCGACAGCAGTTGGGGGGGACCAATTCACCCCTCCACTTT. Protein product: CASSRQQLGGTNSPLHF.